A single sample gave rise to the 26 T cell receptor beta chains below, sequenced in a study of blood T cell repertoires in COVID-19. Clones were sequenced by immunoSEQ multiplex PCR, and TCRdb holds only the in-frame ones, with some missing. The sample lists roughly 180,000 clones, about 88% occurring once. The sequencing sample was made of peripheral blood. The receptor set was obtained from a man aged 18 to 30 with acute or convalescent COVID-19.

V gene TRBV19 combines with J gene TRBJ2-2, with TRBD1 matching over 7 bases. Per the germline V gene, CDR1 is LNHDA and CDR2 is SQIVND (reference sequence). Trimming took 5 bases from V and 6 from J; bases not matched to a gene: 3. This CDR3 is built from 13 residues. The CDR3 reads CASSGTGAGELFF. CDR3 nucleotide sequence: TGTGCCAGTAGTGGAACAGGGGCCGGGGAGCTGTTTTTT.

This clone has just one count. The V gene is TRBV9, the J gene TRBJ1-2; maybe TRBD1 (6 bases). The length of the CDR3 is 15 residues. With 4 bases removed from V and 4 bases from J, the gap between germline ends came to 17 bases. Germline assignment: CDR1 SGDLS and CDR2 YYNGEE. The CDR3 region is CASSPQPGQTYGYTF. The CDR3 DNA reads as TGTGCCAGCAGCCCCCAGCCCGGACAGACCTATGGCTACACCTTC.

This clone appeared a few times. The chain recombines TRBV30 with TRBJ2-1; tentatively, D is TRBD1 (5 bases). The germline V and J ends were trimmed by 2 bases and 0 bases, with 11 bases remaining between them. The germline gives CDR1 GTSNPN, CDR2 SVGIG (reference sequence). The CDR3 is made up of 15 amino acids. CDR3: CAWSRKDTSYNEQFF. CDR3 DNA: TGTGCCTGGAGTAGGAAGGACACCTCCTACAATGAGCAGTTCTTC.

The V and J genes are TRBV5-6 and TRBJ2-7; possible D gene TRBD1, 5 bases. Germline lookup yields CDR1 SGHDT and CDR2 YYEEEE. CDR3 length: 13 residues. Trimming removed 0 bases at V and 4 bases at J, with 8 bases between. The CDR3 nucleotides read TGTGCCAGCAGCTTGGTTGACAGTTACGAGCAGTACGTC. It is translated as CASSLVDSYEQYV.

The V and J genes are TRBV4-1 and TRBJ2-2; 8 positions agree with TRBD1. J gave up 1 base and V 3 bases, and 7 bases lay outside the gene matches. The CDR3 consists of 17 residues. From germline, CDR1 is MGHRA and CDR2 YSYEKL. The CDR3 sequence is CASSQAPGQVNTGELFF. The CDR3 DNA is TGCGCCAGCAGCCAGGCCCCGGGACAGGTGAACACCGGGGAGCTGTTTTTT.

The chain has TRBV9 and TRBJ1-2; D is uncertain. V was pared by 0 bases and J by 1 base, with 10 bases between. The CDR3 is 15 amino acids. The germline V gene encodes CDR1 SGDLS and CDR2 YYNGEE. CDR3 amino acids: CASSVGPGVNYGYTF. As DNA, the CDR3 is TGTGCCAGCAGCGTAGGTCCCGGAGTTAACTATGGCTACACCTTC.

CDR3 DNA: TGTGCCAGCAGCTTAGTTCCACATAATGAAAAACTGTTTTTT. Its protein is CASSLVPHNEKLFF. The J gene is TRBJ1-4, the V gene TRBV5-5; D gene ambiguous. The CDR3 runs 14 residues. The V and J ends lost 2 bases and 4 bases respectively, with 9 bases between them. Germline CDR1 and CDR2: SGHKS and YYEKEE (reference sequence). The complete variable domain, with remaining parts taken from reference TRBV5-5 and TRBJ1-4, reads DAGVTQSPTHLIKTRGQQVTLRCSPISGHKSVSWYQQVLGQGPQFIFQYYEKEERGRGNFPDRFSARQFPNYSSELNVNALLLGDSALYLCASSLVPHNEKLFFGSGTQLSVL.

The chain links TRBV15 to TRBJ1-5, with D perhaps matching TRBD1 (6 bases). The CDR3 runs 16 residues. Germline CDR1 LNHNV, CDR2 YYDKDF (reference sequence). V gave up 4 bases and J gave up 5 bases, with 18 bases separating them. The CDR3 region is CATSKGGRAGDQPQHF. The CDR3 DNA follows: TGTGCCACCAGCAAAGGCGGCAGGGCAGGGGATCAGCCCCAGCATTTT. The full variable domain, with the rest looked up from reference TRBV15 and TRBJ1-5, is DAMVIQNPRYQVTQFGKPVTLSCSQTLNHNVMYWYQQKSSQAPKLLFHYYDKDFNNEADTPDNFQSRRPNTSFCFLDIRSPGLGDTAMYLCATSKGGRAGDQPQHFGDGTRLSIL.

This clone was found once. The V and J genes are TRBV9 and TRBJ1-1; D uncertain. The CDR3 runs 14 residues. Trimming removed 0 bases from V and 8 bases from J, with 14 bases in between. CDR1 is SGDLS, CDR2 YYNGEE, per germline. CDR3 protein: CASSVVAGAGEAFF. The CDR3 DNA reads TGTGCCAGCAGCGTAGTTGCGGGAGCCGGGGAAGCTTTCTTT.

The V gene is TRBV2, the J gene TRBJ2-3; 15 bases fit TRBD2. The J segment lost 6 bases and the V segment lost 5 bases, leaving 3 bases of the junction unmatched. The length of the CDR3 is 15 residues. Germline V gene sequence: CDR1 SNHLY, CDR2 FYNNEI. The CDR3 sequence is CASSLGTSGGDTQYF. In DNA, the CDR3 is TGTGCCAGCAGTCTGGGGACTAGCGGGGGGGATACGCAGTATTTT. The entire variable domain, with the rest obtained from reference TRBV2 and TRBJ2-3, is as follows: EPEVTQTPSHQVTQMGQEVILRCVPISNHLYFYWYRQILGQKVEFLVSFYNNEISEKSEIFDDQFSVERPDGSNFTLKIRSTKLEDSAMYFCASSLGTSGGDTQYFGPGTRLTVL.

This clone appeared once. CDR3 sequence reads: CSVTGASYEQYF. DNA for the CDR3: TGCAGCGTCACTGGTGCATCCTACGAGCAGTACTTC. The chain combines TRBV29-1 with TRBJ2-7, with D hard to call. Deletions cut 6 bases from V and 1 base from J, with 10 bases between. The CDR3 spans 12 residues. Germline V gene data show CDR1 as SQVTM and CDR2 as ANQGSEA.

CDR3 sequence: CASSSTGHQETQYF. The CDR3 DNA sequence: TGTGCCAGTAGTTCGACAGGCCACCAAGAGACCCAGTACTTC. The genes are TRBV19 and TRBJ2-5; weak D call: TRBD1 (6 bases). V was clipped by 5 bases and J by 0 bases, with 10 bases between them. The length of the CDR3 is 14 residues. CDR1 is LNHDA, CDR2 SQIVND, per germline (reference sequence).

The chain joins TRBV2 to TRBJ2-5; 7 positions match TRBD2. In germline, CDR1 is SNHLY, CDR2 FYNNEI. Trimming at V came to 6 bases and at J to 5 bases, leaving 9 bases not matched to a gene. The CDR3 loop spans 14 amino acids. The CDR3 DNA follows: TGTGCCAGCAGAGCCGGGACTACGAGGGAGACCCAGTACTTC. Amino acid sequence: CASRAGTTRETQYF.

This clone has only one observation. The chain recombines TRBV5-1 with TRBJ1-2; D unclear. The V end was cut by 4 bases, the J end by 8 bases, with 12 bases between. Germline CDR1 SGHRS, CDR2 YFSETQ. The CDR3 has 12 residues. CDR3 protein: CASSGPGGGYTF. The DNA of the CDR3 is TGCGCCAGCAGCGGCCCGGGAGGGGGCTACACCTTC. The full variable domain, in which reference TRBV5-1 and TRBJ1-2 provide the parts outside the CDR3, is KAGVTQTPRYLIKTRGQQVTLSCSPISGHRSVSWYQQTPGQGLQFLFEYFSETQRNKGNFPGRFSGRQFSNSRSEMNVSTLELGDSALYLCASSGPGGGYTFGSGTRLTVV.

J is TRBJ2-5 and V is TRBV13; 8 nucleotides match TRBD2. The germline CDR1 and CDR2 sequences are PRHDT and FYEKMQ (reference sequence). CDR3 length: 15 amino acids. J was trimmed by 1 base and V by 8 bases; bases with no gene match: 9. The DNA for the CDR3 is TGTGCCAGCGTCTTGGGCGGGGGGTCCCAAGAGACCCAGTACTTC. It yields the protein CASVLGGGSQETQYF.

For the CDR3, the DNA is TGTGCCAGCAACCTACTAGCGGGATCATACAATGAGCAGTTCTTC. Protein sequence: CASNLLAGSYNEQFF. This chain connects TRBV27 to TRBJ2-1; 10 nucleotides line up with TRBD2. CDR1 is MNHEY, CDR2 SMNVEV, per germline (reference sequence). V lost 7 bases to trimming and J lost 4 bases; unmatched junction nucleotides: 7. The CDR3 spans 15 residues.

This chain joins TRBV10-3 and TRBJ2-1; D is uncertain. CDR3 length equals 16 residues. Germline V lookup: CDR1 ENHRY, CDR2 SYGVKD. Between the trimmed V and J ends, which lost 0 bases and 3 bases, there was a span of 12 bases. The CDR3 here is CAISESIDSLYNEQFF. The CDR3 region has the DNA TGTGCCATCAGTGAGTCGATAGACTCACTCTACAATGAGCAGTTCTTC.

The rearrangement joins TRBV30 to TRBJ1-5; TRBD1 agrees at 7 bases. Germline loops: CDR1 GTSNPN, CDR2 SVGIG (reference sequence). This CDR3 has 16 amino acids. Losses at the gene ends were 0 bases for V and 2 bases for J; bases not matched to a gene: 7. CDR3: CAWSVPYRGGNQPQHF. The CDR3 DNA is TGTGCCTGGAGTGTACCATACAGGGGTGGCAATCAGCCCCAGCATTTT.

The chain carries TRBV7-7 and TRBJ2-3; D is uncertain. Trimming pared 2 bases from V and 0 bases from J, leaving 12 bases between. CDR1 and CDR2 (germline): SSHAT, FNYEAQ (reference sequence). This CDR3 has 16 amino acids. The CDR3 region is CASSLQDKRSTDTQYF. CDR3 sequence (DNA): TGTGCCAGCAGCTTACAGGATAAAAGAAGCACAGATACGCAGTATTTT. The variable domain in full, completed from reference TRBV7-7 and TRBJ2-3, reads GAGVSQSPRYKVTKRGQDVTLRCDPISSHATLYWYQQALGQGPEFLTYFNYEAQPDKSGLPSDRFSAERPEGSISTLTIQRTEQRDSAMYRCASSLQDKRSTDTQYFGPGTRLTVL.

The chain uses TRBV5-5 and TRBJ2-7, with 7 bases identical to TRBD1. The junction had 3 bases not matched to a gene; V was cut back by 3 bases and J by 3 bases. The CDR3 is 13 residues long. The germline CDR1 and CDR2 sequences are SGHKS and YYEKEE (reference sequence). The CDR3 reads CASSWDSFYEQYF. Here the CDR3 DNA reads TGTGCCAGCAGCTGGGACAGTTTCTACGAGCAGTACTTC.

Details on this clone: Other DNA variants within this sample encode the same CDR3. The chain combines TRBV5-1 with TRBJ1-2; D may be TRBD1 (5 bases). This CDR3 has 14 amino acids. Germline V CDR1 and CDR2: SGHRS, YFSETQ. The V end lost 0 bases, the J end lost 4 bases, and 10 bases lay between the germline ends. The CDR3 sequence: CASSLDQGGYGYTF. The CDR3 region has the DNA TGCGCCAGCAGCTTGGATCAGGGAGGCTATGGCTACACCTTC.

The chain uses TRBV9 and TRBJ1-5; D gene ambiguous. The germline gives CDR1 SGDLS, CDR2 YYNGEE. The CDR3 consists of 15 residues. The V gene lost 0 bases and the J gene lost 0 bases, with 7 bases spanning the gap. The CDR3, as DNA: TGTGCCAGCAGCGTAGATGCGGGTAGCAATCAGCCCCAGCATTTT. Residues: CASSVDAGSNQPQHF.

The chain combines TRBV2 with TRBJ1-6; 7 bases line up with TRBD1. The CDR3 is 14 amino acids. With 3 bases clipped from V and 9 bases from J, the junction kept 5 bases outside the gene matches. In germline, CDR1 is SNHLY, CDR2 FYNNEI. CDR3 nucleotides: TGTGCCAGCAGTGACGCGACAGGGCGTTCACCCCTCCACTTT. Residues: CASSDATGRSPLHF.

In nucleotides, the CDR3 is TGCGCCAGCAGCATGACAGGGGGAAACACCATATATTTT. Its translation is CASSMTGGNTIYF. The genes are TRBV5-1 and TRBJ1-3; TRBD1 agrees at 7 bases. Germline V gene sequence: CDR1 SGHRS, CDR2 YFSETQ. V trimming: 4 bases; J trimming: 4 bases; junction bases outside the gene matches: 2. The CDR3 is made up of 13 amino acids. The whole variable domain, remainder taken from reference TRBV5-1 and TRBJ1-3, is KAGVTQTPRYLIKTRGQQVTLSCSPISGHRSVSWYQQTPGQGLQFLFEYFSETQRNKGNFPGRFSGRQFSNSRSEMNVSTLELGDSALYLCASSMTGGNTIYFGEGSWLTVV.

The chain combines TRBV24-1 with TRBJ1-2; 9 nucleotides line up with TRBD1. The V segment lost 3 bases and the J segment 8 bases; nucleotides outside the gene matches: 9. The CDR3 runs to 15 residues. CDR1 and CDR2 from the germline V gene are KGHDR and SFDVKD. For the CDR3, the DNA is TGTGCCACCAGTGATGCGACAGGGGGATCTGGAGGCTACACCTTC. This gives the protein CATSDATGGSGGYTF.

The chain combines TRBV7-2 with TRBJ2-5; 9 bases line up with TRBD1. The CDR3 runs to 14 residues. The junction had 2 bases not matched to a gene; V was cut back by 4 bases and J by 2 bases. From germline, CDR1 is SGHTA and CDR2 FQGNSA. Here the CDR3 reads CASSSGTGQETQYF. CDR3 sequence (DNA): TGTGCCAGCAGCTCCGGGACAGGGCAAGAGACCCAGTACTTC.